This is a list of T cell receptor beta chains from one sample in a study of cytotoxic CD8 clonotypes in ibrutinib-treated CLL. Method: immunoSEQ multiplex PCR; TCRdb's copy keeps in-frame clones and lacks some. This sample has roughly 110,000 clones, with roughly 57% found just once. The sequenced sample was PBMCs, obtained after 24 months of ibrutinib treatment. The receptors originated from a human donor with chronic lymphocytic leukemia. CDR3s include the opening cysteine and the closing phenylalanine or tryptophan. Each record gives: clone size, D gene, J gene, V gene, CDR3 protein, CDR3 DNA. D genes are given only for firm matches. Clone size is given for some rows only: seen once, a few or many times, or a class if the clone is expanded.

size: -; D: TRBD1; J: TRBJ1-2; V: TRBV28; CDR3: CASSLPDRVYGYTF; DNA: TGTGCCAGCAGTTTACCGGACAGGGTGTATGGCTACACCTTC
size: once; D: -; J: TRBJ1-1; V: TRBV7-2; CDR3: CASSLQTNTEAFF; DNA: TGTGCCAGCAGCTTGCAGACGAACACTGAAGCTTTCTTT
size: -; D: -; J: TRBJ1-4; V: TRBV4-2; CDR3: CASSQEAGTGFEKLFF; DNA: TGTGCCAGCAGCCAAGAAGCAGGTACAGGGTTTGAAAAACTGTTTTTT
size: few; D: -; J: TRBJ2-5; V: TRBV29-1; CDR3: CSVEDSPLQETQYF; DNA: TGCAGCGTGGAGGACAGTCCACTTCAAGAGACCCAGTACTTC
size: -; D: -; J: TRBJ1-2; V: TRBV9; CDR3: CASSEGGSYGYTF; DNA: TGTGCCAGCAGCGAGGGAGGGAGCTATGGCTACACCTTC
size: few; D: -; J: TRBJ2-7; V: TRBV27; CDR3: CASTLWAHGGGEQYF; DNA: TGTGCCAGCACCCTGTGGGCACACGGAGGAGGCGAGCAGTACTTC
size: -; D: TRBD1; J: TRBJ1-1; V: TRBV5-6; CDR3: CASSYRDRALGAFF; DNA: TGTGCCAGCAGCTATCGTGACAGGGCTCTAGGAGCTTTCTTT
size: -; D: TRBD1; J: TRBJ2-3; V: TRBV6-1; CDR3: CASGGQLTDTQYF; DNA: TGTGCCAGCGGGGGACAGCTAACAGATACGCAGTATTTT
size: -; D: TRBD2; J: TRBJ2-3; V: TRBV2; CDR3: CASSETASGGSSTDTQYF; DNA: TGTGCCAGCAGTGAAACGGCTAGCGGGGGTTCTAGCACAGATACGCAGTATTTT
size: few; D: TRBD1; J: TRBJ2-7; V: TRBV6-5; CDR3: CASSSTGNEQYF; DNA: TGTGCCAGCAGTTCGACAGGGAACGAGCAGTACTTC
size: -; D: TRBD1; J: TRBJ1-5; V: TRBV2; CDR3: CASSNQGVYQPQHF; DNA: TGTGCCAGCAGCAACCAGGGGGTGTATCAGCCCCAGCATTTT
size: -; D: -; J: TRBJ2-6; V: TRBV5-1; CDR3: CASSPDTSGANVLTF; DNA: TGCGCCAGCAGCCCCGACACTTCTGGGGCCAACGTCCTGACTTTC
size: -; D: -; J: TRBJ2-1; V: TRBV21-1; CDR3: CATQGDGNSYNEQFF; DNA: TGTGCCACTCAGGGGGACGGTAACTCCTACAATGAGCAGTTCTTC
size: few; D: TRBD1; J: TRBJ1-2; V: TRBV7-6; CDR3: CASSGSSRGYGYTF; DNA: TGTGCCAGCAGCGGATCCAGCAGGGGGTACGGCTACACCTTC
size: few; D: TRBD1; J: TRBJ2-7; V: TRBV11-3; CDR3: CASSFGTEPTAIPGEQYF; DNA: TGTGCCAGCAGCTTCGGGACAGAGCCCACCGCGATCCCAGGCGAGCAGTACTTC
size: -; D: -; J: TRBJ1-3; V: TRBV6-6; CDR3: CASSFTTGPGNTIYF; DNA: TGTGCCAGCAGTTTCACCACAGGACCTGGAAACACCATATATTTT
size: -; D: -; J: TRBJ1-4; V: TRBV25-1; CDR3: CASSGGGAGEKLFF; DNA: TGTGCCAGCAGTGGCGGGGGCGCGGGAGAAAAACTGTTTTTT
size: few; D: -; J: TRBJ1-6; V: TRBV23-1; CDR3: CASSGGSSYNSPLHF; DNA: TGCGCCAGCAGCGGGGGAAGCTCCTATAATTCACCCCTCCACTTT
size: -; D: -; J: TRBJ2-1; V: TRBV6-5; CDR3: CASRKGSRNEQFF; DNA: TGTGCCAGCAGAAAGGGCTCAAGGAATGAGCAGTTCTTC
size: -; D: -; J: TRBJ1-5; V: TRBV19; CDR3: CASSFSLLNEKPQHF; DNA: TGTGCCAGTAGTTTCTCCCTCCTCAATGAGAAGCCCCAGCATTTT
size: -; D: -; J: TRBJ1-1; V: TRBV7-9; CDR3: CASSLERGGVNTEAFF; DNA: TGTGCCAGCAGCTTAGAAAGGGGCGGTGTGAACACTGAAGCTTTCTTT
size: once; D: -; J: TRBJ2-7; V: TRBV29-1; CDR3: CSVQAHGYEQYF; DNA: TGCAGCGTTCAGGCTCATGGGTACGAGCAGTACTTC
size: -; D: TRBD1; J: TRBJ1-2; V: TRBV13; CDR3: CASSQGQGASNYGYTF; DNA: TGTGCCAGCAGCCAAGGACAGGGGGCTTCTAACTATGGCTACACCTTC
size: few; D: -; J: TRBJ2-7; V: TRBV6-1; CDR3: CASYGAAFSYEQYF; DNA: TGTGCCAGCTATGGAGCGGCGTTCTCCTACGAGCAGTACTTC